The 4 T cell receptor beta chains below come from one sample, sequenced in a study of OX40 agonist ivuxolimab in advanced cancers. Assay used: immunoSEQ multiplex PCR; TCRdb lists only in-frame clones, some missing. This table holds around 70,000 clones, 70% to 90% found once. The sequencing used CD4+ or CD8+ T cells sorted from blood, collected in a trial of the OX40 agonist ivuxolimab. Receptors originate from an adult with an advanced solid tumor such as melanoma, head and neck, liver or kidney cancer.

This sequence joins TRBV7-3 and TRBJ2-7; no definite D call. The germline CDR1 and CDR2 sequences are SGHTA and FQGTGA. This CDR3 has 9 residues. Trimming shortened V by 11 bases and J by 3 bases, and 5 bases separated the two germline ends. The CDR3 region is CAGHYEQYF. The CDR3 DNA follows: TGTGCCGGCCACTACGAGCAGTACTTC.

The chain uses TRBV7-2 and TRBJ2-1; the D gene is possibly TRBD2 (5 bases). V lost 1 base and J lost 0, with 13 bases in between. This CDR3 region has 17 residues. Germline lookup yields CDR1 SGHTA and CDR2 FQGNSA. The CDR3 loop is CASSLGYSGASYNEQFF. CDR3 in DNA: TGTGCCAGCAGCTTAGGATACAGCGGAGCCTCCTACAATGAGCAGTTCTTC.

The chain couples TRBV7-3 to TRBJ2-2; 12 nucleotides line up with TRBD2. V shed 5 bases, J shed 5 bases, and the junction held 6 bases outside the gene matches. The CDR3 is made up of 16 amino acids. CDR1 is SGHTA and CDR2 is FQGTGA in the germline V gene. CDR3 nucleotide sequence: TGTGCCAGCAGCCAGACTAGCGGGAGTGCTACCGGGGAGCTGTTTTTT. It is translated as CASSQTSGSATGELFF.

V usage is TRBV9 and J usage is TRBJ1-1; possible D gene TRBD1, 5 bases. This CDR3 region has 12 residues. The V end was cut by 3 bases, the J end by 3 bases, with 6 bases between. In germline, CDR1 is SGDLS, CDR2 YYNGEE. The CDR3 region has the DNA TGTGCCAGCAGCGCGGGACACACTGAAGCTTTCTTT. Protein sequence: CASSAGHTEAFF.